What follows are 14 T cell receptor beta chains derived from one specimen sequenced in a study of T cells in localized non-small cell lung cancer (dated by TCRdb to the early 2020s). Library preparation used the immunoSEQ multiplex PCR assay. TCRdb took this table from immuneACCESS and kept in-frame rearrangements with V and J called. Such tables lack part of the clones; where checked against another copy, unresolved V genes explain under half of the gap, and the rest is unexplained. Recorded for this sample are around 2,000 clones; around a fifth of them occurred a single time. The top ten constitute about an eighth of the sample. Sequenced here: lung tumor tissue, sampled before any cancer treatment. Receptors were obtained from a man between 35 and 75 years old with stage I squamous cell lung carcinoma.

This chain links TRBV11-3 with TRBJ2-1; tentatively, D is TRBD2 (6 bases). CDR3 length: 15 amino acids. The V and J ends lost 1 base and 4 bases respectively, with 11 bases between them. Germline V CDR1 and CDR2: SGHNT, YENEEA. This chain's CDR3 is CASSLGGTSYNEQFF. DNA of the CDR3: TGTGCCAGCAGCTTAGGGGGGACTTCTTACAATGAGCAGTTCTTC.

This clone turned up a few times. This chain connects TRBV28 to TRBJ2-1; 10 bases are a match to TRBD2. The V gene end was trimmed by 6 bases and the J gene end by 16 bases; junction bases not matched to a gene: 9. The CDR3 extends over 12 amino acids. In germline, CDR1 is MDHEN, CDR2 SYDVKM. The CDR3 coding sequence is TGTGCCAGCAGATCGCTAGCGGGAGAACGATTCTTC. This translates into CASRSLAGERFF.

The V gene is TRBV6-8, the J gene TRBJ2-1; TRBD2 matches 7 bases. CDR1 is MNHGY, CDR2 SAAAGT, per germline. The CDR3 runs 13 residues. J gave up 5 bases and V 6 bases, and 4 bases lay outside the gene matches. The CDR3 here is CASRASGNNEQFF. The DNA of the CDR3 is TGTGCCAGCAGGGCTAGCGGAAACAATGAGCAGTTCTTC.

To note about this clone: Relative to the germline gene, one junction end is altered; a read error may explain this. The chain combines TRBV6-8 with TRBJ2-7, with TRBD2 matching over 11 bases. The CDR3 runs 13 residues. Germline CDR1 is MNHGY and CDR2 is SAAAGT. The CDR3 loop reads CAGSGTSGYEQYF. Here the CDR3 DNA reads TGTGCCGGCAGCGGGACTAGCGGTTACGAGCAGTACTTC.

In this sample, this clone turned up a few times. The chain carries TRBV7-2 and TRBJ2-1, with 8 bases aligning to TRBD1. The ends lost 3 bases at V and 8 bases at J; junction bases unmatched: 3. CDR3 length: 13 residues. The V gene's germline CDR1 is SGHTA and CDR2 FQGNSA. This CDR3 reads CASSFNRGYEQFF. Here the CDR3 DNA reads TGTGCCAGCAGCTTCAACAGGGGGTATGAGCAGTTCTTC.

The V and J genes are TRBV11-3 and TRBJ2-3; D unclear. The CDR3 loop spans 14 amino acids. The germline gives CDR1 SGHNT, CDR2 YENEEA. V was clipped by 3 bases and J by 1 base, with 8 bases between them. CDR3 in DNA: TGTGCCAGCAGCTTGCTGAGACGCACAGATACGCAGTATTTT. Protein sequence: CASSLLRRTDTQYF. Full variable domain (rest looked up from reference TRBV11-3 and TRBJ2-3): EAGVVQSPRYKIIEKKQPVAFWCNPISGHNTLYWYLQNLGQGPELLIRYENEEAVDDSQLPKDRFSAERLKGVDSTLKIQPAELGDSAVYLCASSLLRRTDTQYFGPGTRLTVL.

This clone has just a few counts. The V gene is TRBV10-3, the J gene TRBJ1-1; D gene uncertain. The CDR3 sequence is 14 residues long. Germline V gives CDR1 ENHRY, CDR2 SYGVKD. V was shortened by 0 bases and J by 1 base, with 6 bases between the two germline ends. The CDR3 sequence is CAISESQENTEAFF. The DNA for the CDR3 is TGTGCCATCAGTGAGTCTCAGGAGAACACTGAAGCTTTCTTT.

The CDR3 sequence: CASSLLWQNTEAFF. In nucleotides, the CDR3 is TGCGCCAGCAGCTTGTTGTGGCAGAACACTGAAGCTTTCTTT. The rearrangement uses TRBV5-1 and TRBJ1-1; no firm D call. Trimming stripped 1 base from V and 1 base from J, with 8 bases between. The CDR3 sequence is 14 residues long. Per germline, CDR1 SGHRS and CDR2 YFSETQ.

A few counts support this clone. The genes are TRBV6-8 and TRBJ2-7; 7 bases are a match to TRBD1. V lost 5 bases, J lost 2 bases, and 9 bases stayed unmatched. Germline CDR1 is MNHGY and CDR2 is SAAAGT. This CDR3 contains 15 residues. Here the CDR3 reads CASSDTGQLPYEQYF. The DNA for the CDR3 is TGTGCCAGCAGTGATACGGGACAGTTACCCTACGAGCAGTACTTC.

This clone was seen a few times. This chain links TRBV23-1 with TRBJ2-5, with D perhaps being TRBD1 or TRBD2 (5 bases each). TRBV23-1 is noted as an ORF with a role that remains uncertain. This CDR3 has 17 residues. With 6 bases removed from V and 1 base from J, the gap between germline ends came to 21 bases. CDR3 region: CASSQEGTSFTQETQYF. As DNA, the CDR3 is TGCGCCAGCAGCCAAGAAGGGACCAGTTTCACCCAAGAGACCCAGTACTTC.

In this sample, this clone is medium-sized. V is TRBV12-2 and J is TRBJ2-2; the table names TRBD2, a call not compared with the DNA. TRBV12-2 is a pseudogene locus. The CDR3 loop spans 14 amino acids. The CDR3 is CATRTGSGTGELFF. DNA of the CDR3: TGTGCCACCCGGACTGGATCAGGCACCGGGGAGCTGTTTTTT.

This clone has just a few counts. The chain uses TRBV6-8 and TRBJ1-2; the D gene is possibly TRBD1 (6 bases). Per the germline V gene, CDR1 is MNHGY and CDR2 is SAAAGT. This CDR3 spans 13 amino acids. Trimming shortened V by 8 bases and J by 4 bases, and 14 bases separated the two germline ends. The CDR3 DNA is TGTGCCAGCTGGGGGGGGCGCATCTATGGCTACACCTTC. Residues: CASWGGRIYGYTF.

This clone turned up a few times. The rearrangement joins TRBV30 to TRBJ2-5, with unresolved D. Trimming stripped 0 bases from V and 5 bases from J, with 7 bases between. The CDR3 covers 12 residues. From germline, CDR1 is GTSNPN and CDR2 SVGIG (reference sequence). CDR3 region: CAWSVPRETQYF. CDR3 bases: TGTGCCTGGAGTGTACCTCGGGAGACCCAGTACTTC.

Here the CDR3 reads CASSVIMGGAYNEQFF. The CDR3 nucleotides read TGTGCCAGCAGCGTAATCATGGGGGGAGCCTACAATGAGCAGTTCTTC. This chain joins TRBV9 and TRBJ2-1; D perhaps matches TRBD2 (6 bases). With 1 base removed from V and 2 bases from J, the gap between germline ends came to 13 bases. The V gene's germline CDR1 is SGDLS and CDR2 YYNGEE. The CDR3 length is 16 residues.